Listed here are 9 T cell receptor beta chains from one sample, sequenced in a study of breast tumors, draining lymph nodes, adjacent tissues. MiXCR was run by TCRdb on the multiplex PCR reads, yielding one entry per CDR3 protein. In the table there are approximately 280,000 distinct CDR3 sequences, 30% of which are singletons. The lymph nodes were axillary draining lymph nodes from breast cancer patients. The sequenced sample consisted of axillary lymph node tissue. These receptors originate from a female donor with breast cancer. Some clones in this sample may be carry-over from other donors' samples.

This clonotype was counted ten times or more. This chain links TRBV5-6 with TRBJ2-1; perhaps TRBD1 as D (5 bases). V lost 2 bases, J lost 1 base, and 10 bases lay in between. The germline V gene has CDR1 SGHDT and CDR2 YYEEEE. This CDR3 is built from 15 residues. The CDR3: CASSFQGGSYNEQFF. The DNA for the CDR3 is TGTGCCAGCAGCTTTCAGGGTGGGTCCTACAATGAGCAGTTCTTC.

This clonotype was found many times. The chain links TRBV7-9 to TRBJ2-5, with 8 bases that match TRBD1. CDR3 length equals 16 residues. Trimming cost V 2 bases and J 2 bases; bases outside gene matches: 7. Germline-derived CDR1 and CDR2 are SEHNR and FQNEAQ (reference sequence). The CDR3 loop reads CASSLTFGDRQETQYF. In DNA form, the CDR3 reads TGTGCCAGCAGCTTAACTTTTGGGGACAGGCAAGAGACCCAGTACTTC.

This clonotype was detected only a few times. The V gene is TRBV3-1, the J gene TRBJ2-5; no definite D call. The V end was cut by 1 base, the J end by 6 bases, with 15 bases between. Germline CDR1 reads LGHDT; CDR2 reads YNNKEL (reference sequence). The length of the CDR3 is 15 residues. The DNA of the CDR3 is TGTGCCAGCAGCCAAGGGACCACTATATTGAAGACCCAGTACTTC. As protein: CASSQGTTILKTQYF.

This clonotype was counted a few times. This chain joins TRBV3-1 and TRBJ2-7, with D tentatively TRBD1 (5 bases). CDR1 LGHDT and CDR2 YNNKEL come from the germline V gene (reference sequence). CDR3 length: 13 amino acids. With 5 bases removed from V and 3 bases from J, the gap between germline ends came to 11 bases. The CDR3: CASSRGWNYEQYF. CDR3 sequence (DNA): TGTGCCAGCAGCAGGGGCTGGAACTACGAGCAGTACTTC.

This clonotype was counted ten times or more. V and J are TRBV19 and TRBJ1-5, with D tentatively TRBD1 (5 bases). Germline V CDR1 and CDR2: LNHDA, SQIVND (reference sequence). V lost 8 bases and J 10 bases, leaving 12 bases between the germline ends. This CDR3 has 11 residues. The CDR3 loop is CASSTGSPQHF. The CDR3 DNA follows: TGTGCCAGTTCTACAGGTAGTCCCCAGCATTTT.

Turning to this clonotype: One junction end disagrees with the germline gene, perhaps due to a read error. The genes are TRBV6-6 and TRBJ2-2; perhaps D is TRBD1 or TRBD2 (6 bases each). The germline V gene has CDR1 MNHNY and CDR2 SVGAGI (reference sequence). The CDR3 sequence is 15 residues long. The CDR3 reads CASSKGGSNTGELFF. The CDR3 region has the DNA TGTGCCAGCAGTAAGGGGGGATCGAACACCGGGGAGCTGTTCTTT.

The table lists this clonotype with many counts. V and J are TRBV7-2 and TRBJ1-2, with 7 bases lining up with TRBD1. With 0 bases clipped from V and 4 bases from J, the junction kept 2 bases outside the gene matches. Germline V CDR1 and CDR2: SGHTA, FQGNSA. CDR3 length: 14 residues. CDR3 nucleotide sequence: TGTGCCAGCAGCTTAGCCTCAGGGGGCTATGGCTACACCTTC. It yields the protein CASSLASGGYGYTF.

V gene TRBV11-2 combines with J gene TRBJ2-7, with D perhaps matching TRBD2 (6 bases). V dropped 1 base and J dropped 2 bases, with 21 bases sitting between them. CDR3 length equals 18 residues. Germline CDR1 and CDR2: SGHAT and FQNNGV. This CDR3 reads CASSLAVDGGIGPYEQYF. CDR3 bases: TGTGCCAGCAGCTTAGCTGTTGACGGCGGGATAGGACCCTACGAGCAGTACTTC. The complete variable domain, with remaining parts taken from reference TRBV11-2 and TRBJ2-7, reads EAGVAQSPRYKIIEKRQSVAFWCNPISGHATLYWYQQILGQGPKLLIQFQNNGVVDDSQLPKDRFSAERLKGVDSTLKIQPAKLEDSAVYLCASSLAVDGGIGPYEQYFGPGTRLTVT.

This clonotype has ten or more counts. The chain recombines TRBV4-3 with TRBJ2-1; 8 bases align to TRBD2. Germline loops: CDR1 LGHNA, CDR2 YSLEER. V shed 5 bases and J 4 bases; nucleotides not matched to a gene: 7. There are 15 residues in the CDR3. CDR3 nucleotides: TGCGCCAGCAGCTCAGGGACTAGGGCGTACAATGAGCAGTTCTTC. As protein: CASSSGTRAYNEQFF.